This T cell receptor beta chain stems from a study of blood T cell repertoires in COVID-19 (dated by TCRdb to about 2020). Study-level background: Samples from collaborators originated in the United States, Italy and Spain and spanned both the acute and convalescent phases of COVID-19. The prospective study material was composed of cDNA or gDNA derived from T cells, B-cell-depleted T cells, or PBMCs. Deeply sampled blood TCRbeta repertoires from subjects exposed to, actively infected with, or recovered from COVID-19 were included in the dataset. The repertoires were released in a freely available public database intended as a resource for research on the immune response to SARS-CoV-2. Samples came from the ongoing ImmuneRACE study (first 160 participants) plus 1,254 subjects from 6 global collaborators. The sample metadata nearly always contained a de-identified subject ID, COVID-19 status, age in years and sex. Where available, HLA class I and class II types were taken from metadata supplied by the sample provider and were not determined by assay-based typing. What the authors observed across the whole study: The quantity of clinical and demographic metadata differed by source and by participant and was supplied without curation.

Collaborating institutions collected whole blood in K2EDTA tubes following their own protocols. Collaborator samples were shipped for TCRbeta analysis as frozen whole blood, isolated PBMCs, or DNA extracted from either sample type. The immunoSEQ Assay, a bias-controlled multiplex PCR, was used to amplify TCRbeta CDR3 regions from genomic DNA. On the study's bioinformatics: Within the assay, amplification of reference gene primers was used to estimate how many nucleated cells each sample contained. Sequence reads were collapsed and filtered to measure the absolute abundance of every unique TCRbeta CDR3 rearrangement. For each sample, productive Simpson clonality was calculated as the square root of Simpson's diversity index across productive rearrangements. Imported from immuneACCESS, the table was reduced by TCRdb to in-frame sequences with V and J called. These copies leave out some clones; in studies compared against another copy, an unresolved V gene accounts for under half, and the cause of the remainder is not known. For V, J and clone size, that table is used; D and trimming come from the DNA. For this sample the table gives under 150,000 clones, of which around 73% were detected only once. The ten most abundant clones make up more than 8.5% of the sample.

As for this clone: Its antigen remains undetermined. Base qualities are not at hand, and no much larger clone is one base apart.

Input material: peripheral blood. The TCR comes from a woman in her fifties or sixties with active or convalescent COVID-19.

The CDR3 loop reads CASSEPDRGTKGYTF. Here is the DNA: TGTGCCAGCAGTGAACCTGACAGGGGGACGAAGGGCTACACCTTC. Recombination linked TRBV25-1 to TRBJ1-2; TRBD1 fits 9 bases in the junction. From its cysteine to its phenylalanine, the CDR3 spans 15 amino acids. The sequence is cut down to CDR3 DNA, 45 bases in frame from base 1. Per the germline V gene, MGHDK is the CDR1 and SYGVNS is the CDR2. V ends up 2 bases short and J 8 bases short, with an unmatched junction base count of 9.